The source of this T cell receptor (beta chain) is a study of cytomegalovirus exposure and HLA in healthy donors. Whole-study context: Both the 120 validation repertoires and the approximately 620 first-cohort repertoires used the same platform, as reported by a later analysis.

TCRdb's table, derived via immunoSEQ multiplex PCR, lists solely in-frame clones and lacks some. This table holds over 100,000 clones, roughly 94% found once. General study findings and limits: The study labeled fewer than 200 TCR beta chains cytomegalovirus-associated. Confirmation in vitro established that a few CMV-associated chains were specific for CMV antigens. Whilst most TCR sequences proved rare, a subset of public TCRs occurred across many donors.

With 6 bases removed from V and 10 bases from J, the gap between germline ends came to 11 bases. The germline CDR1 and CDR2 sequences are MNHEY and SMNVEV (reference sequence). CDR3 length: 11 residues. Comment on this clone: Its antigen is unknown.

J is TRBJ2-3 and V is TRBV27; D is perhaps TRBD1 (5 bases). Sequencing used PBMCs. This TCR was sampled from a woman under 30 in good health and CMV-seronegative. The CDR3 DNA sequence: TGTGCCAGCAGGGCTCAAGGGGCGCAGTATTTT. Translation gives CASRAQGAQYF.